This T cell receptor (beta chain) was documented in a study of technical replicates of blood from a handful of donors (dated by TCRdb to 2016 to 2017). Points on this clone: Its target antigen remains unknown. It has no much larger one-base neighbor in the sample; base qualities were not kept.

Library preparation used the immunoSEQ multiplex PCR assay. What TCRdb holds here is the immuneACCESS table cut down to in-frame rearrangements. Part of the clones is not present; checked against another copy, under half of the missing clones reflect an unresolved V gene, and the others are unexplained. The sample table holds tens of thousands of clones, of which 92% were seen once. The ten largest clones represent 0.41% of the sample. Between the V and J ends, shortened by 5 bases and 0 bases respectively, the junction contains 22 bases. The CDR3 spans 18 residues, from the cysteine through the phenylalanine. Only CDR3 DNA remains: 54 bases, in frame from the first base. From the germline V gene (reference sequence), CDR1 is MNHEY and CDR2 is SMNVEV.

This chain joins TRBV27 to TRBJ1-1; TRBD1 could be the D gene, as 5 bases match. The specimen was T cells isolated from PBMCs. The sequence was collected from a human donor in good health. The encoded CDR3 is CASSASYVTGLMNTEAFF. At the DNA level, the sequence is TGTGCCAGCAGTGCCTCTTATGTCACAGGTCTTATGAACACTGAAGCTTTCTTT.